Below, 17 T cell receptor beta chains from the same sample are listed, as sequenced in a study of T cells in Graves' hyperthyroidism and ophthalmopathy. The source material, RNA transcripts, was used to amplify TCR beta CDR3 regions. The HTBI set primed first-round TCR CDR3 RT-PCR. MiXCR was run by TCRdb on the multiplex PCR reads, yielding one entry per CDR3 protein. Here the sample spans approximately 380,000 distinct CDR3 sequences, around 18% being singletons. What was sequenced was blood. The source is a man aged 18 to 30 with Graves' ophthalmopathy.

Many counts were recorded for this clonotype. DNA of the CDR3: TGTGCCAGCAGCCCCACAGGGGCCTACGAGCAGTACTTC. This translates into CASSPTGAYEQYF. V usage is TRBV3-1 and J usage is TRBJ2-7; 7 nucleotides align to TRBD1. Germline V gives CDR1 LGHDT, CDR2 YNNKEL (reference sequence). The length of the CDR3 is 13 residues. V lost 4 bases and J lost 2; bases outside the gene matches: 2.

Many counts were recorded for this clonotype. V usage is TRBV20-1 and J usage is TRBJ2-1, with 9 bases lining up with TRBD2. V dropped 0 bases and J dropped 7; count of bases not matched to a gene: 10. The CDR3 is 16 amino acids. Germline V CDR1 and CDR2: DFQATT, SNEGSKA (reference sequence). The CDR3 here is CSARDGERGETNEQFF. The CDR3 nucleotides are TGCAGTGCTAGAGATGGCGAGCGGGGGGAGACGAATGAGCAGTTCTTC.

This clonotype was counted many times. V is TRBV3-1 and J is TRBJ1-1, with 7 bases fitting TRBD1. The J segment lost 9 bases and the V segment lost 2 bases, leaving 21 bases of the junction unmatched. The CDR3 is 18 residues long. Germline values: CDR1 LGHDT, CDR2 YNNKEL (reference sequence). Here the CDR3 reads CASSQRRFRDSKSEKAFF. The DNA for the CDR3 is TGTGCCAGCAGCCAAAGGAGGTTCCGGGACAGTAAGTCGGAGAAAGCTTTCTTT. The whole variable domain, filled in from reference TRBV3-1 and TRBJ1-1, reads DTAVSQTPKYLVTQMGNDKSIKCEQNLGHDTMYWYKQDSKKFLKIMFSYNNKELIINETVPNRFSPKSPDKAHLNLHINSLELGDSAVYFCASSQRRFRDSKSEKAFFGQGTRLTVV.

This clonotype was seen ten or more times. The J gene is TRBJ1-2, the V gene TRBV2; TRBD1 is a possible D gene (5 bases). The CDR3 runs 14 residues. The V gene's germline CDR1 is SNHLY and CDR2 FYNNEI. The V and J ends lost 4 bases and 4 bases respectively, with 13 bases between them. The CDR3 here is CASSADSLGYGYTF. DNA of the CDR3: TGTGCCAGCAGTGCTGACAGTTTGGGCTATGGCTACACCTTC.

Written as DNA, the CDR3 is TGTGCCAGCAGCGCCCGGGACAGGGATCATGAAGCTTTCTTT. This codes for CASSARDRDHEAFF. The V call is TRBV5-6, the J call TRBJ1-1, with TRBD1 matching 9 bases. The CDR3 extends over 14 amino acids. Germline V CDR1 and CDR2: SGHDT, YYEEEE. Germline trimming cut 4 bases from V and 7 bases from J; bases unmatched to any gene: 8.

V is TRBV11-2 and J is TRBJ2-7; D unresolved. The germline CDR1 and CDR2 sequences are SGHAT and FQNNGV. V lost 9 bases and J 3 bases, leaving 15 bases between the germline ends. The CDR3 covers 13 residues. The CDR3 spells CASRPSYDYEQYF. CDR3 nucleotides: TGTGCCAGTAGACCGTCTTACGACTACGAGCAGTACTTC. Full variable domain (outside the CDR3, taken from reference TRBV11-2 and TRBJ2-7): EAGVAQSPRYKIIEKRQSVAFWCNPISGHATLYWYQQILGQGPKLLIQFQNNGVVDDSQLPKDRFSAERLKGVDSTLKIQPAKLEDSAVYLCASRPSYDYEQYFGPGTRLTVT.

The rearrangement links TRBV6-1 to TRBJ1-4, with 7 bases aligning to TRBD1. V lost 5 bases, J lost 4 bases, and 10 bases stayed unmatched. CDR3 length equals 16 residues. Germline V gene data show CDR1 as MNHNS and CDR2 as SASEGT. The CDR3 loop reads CASSYINRQGNEKLFF. In DNA form, the CDR3 reads TGTGCCAGCAGTTATATAAACCGACAGGGTAATGAAAAACTGTTTTTT.

This clonotype was counted only a few times. This chain joins TRBV12-3 or TRBV12-4 and TRBJ2-7, with D possibly TRBD2 on 6 matching bases. The CDR3 loop spans 13 amino acids. Trimming stripped 3 bases from V and 3 bases from J, with 9 bases between. The CDR3 bases are TGTGCCAGCAGTTTTGGGACTTACTACGAGCAGTACTTC. It is translated as CASSFGTYYEQYF.

CDR3: CASSPPGLYNSPLHF. CDR3 nucleotides: TGTGCCAGCTCACCACCCGGACTCTATAATTCACCCCTCCACTTT. The chain couples TRBV18 to TRBJ1-6; no reliable D call. CDR3 length equals 15 residues. The germline CDR1 and CDR2 sequences are KGHSH and LQKENI. V was pared by 0 bases and J by 3 bases, with 6 bases between.

Here the CDR3 DNA reads TGTGCCAGCAGTGCTGACAGATATGGCTACACCTTC. Its protein is CASSADRYGYTF. The chain employs TRBV27 and TRBJ1-2; perhaps TRBD1 as D (5 bases). V lost 5 bases, J lost 5 bases, and 9 bases lay in between. The CDR3 consists of 12 residues. Germline V gene lookup returns CDR1 MNHEY and CDR2 SMNVEV (reference sequence).

This sequence joins TRBV12-3 or TRBV12-4 and TRBJ1-2; TRBD1 aligns across 9 bases. The CDR3 sequence is 14 residues long. V shed 7 bases, J shed 8 bases, and the junction held 11 bases outside the gene matches. Here the CDR3 reads CASNKGQGTGGYTF. In nucleotides, the CDR3 is TGTGCCAGCAACAAAGGACAGGGGACAGGAGGCTACACCTTC.

This clonotype appeared many times. The gene calls are TRBV11-2 and TRBJ2-5; D may be TRBD2 (5 bases). The V and J ends lost 2 bases and 5 bases respectively, with 15 bases between them. The CDR3 sequence is 15 residues long. Germline lookup yields CDR1 SGHAT and CDR2 FQNNGV. The CDR3: CASSLLASVSETQYF. The DNA for the CDR3 is TGTGCCAGCAGCTTATTAGCGTCAGTCAGTGAGACCCAGTACTTC.

This clonotype occurred many times. This chain uses TRBV3-1 with TRBJ1-6; D gene unclear. The V gene lost 4 bases and the J gene lost 7 bases, with 11 bases spanning the gap. The germline CDR1 and CDR2 sequences are LGHDT and YNNKEL (reference sequence). CDR3 length: 14 amino acids. CDR3 sequence: CASSLDGLNSPLHF. The CDR3 nucleotides read TGTGCCAGCAGCCTGGACGGCCTGAATTCACCCCTCCACTTT. The variable domain in full, with the rest retrieved from reference TRBV3-1 and TRBJ1-6, is DTAVSQTPKYLVTQMGNDKSIKCEQNLGHDTMYWYKQDSKKFLKIMFSYNNKELIINETVPNRFSPKSPDKAHLNLHINSLELGDSAVYFCASSLDGLNSPLHFGNGTRLTVT.

In its sample, this clonotype was seen many times. V is TRBV5-1 and J is TRBJ2-1, with D maybe TRBD1 (5 bases). Between the trimmed V and J ends, which lost 0 bases and 3 bases, there was a span of 10 bases. The CDR3 consists of 15 residues. Germline V gene lookup returns CDR1 SGHRS and CDR2 YFSETQ. CDR3 region: CASSLARQNYNEQFF. CDR3 nucleotides: TGCGCCAGCAGCTTGGCCAGACAGAACTACAATGAGCAGTTCTTC.

The V call is TRBV20-1, the J call TRBJ2-1, with 8 bases that match TRBD2. The V gene end was trimmed by 1 base and the J gene end by 9 bases; junction bases not matched to a gene: 14. The germline V gene encodes CDR1 DFQATT and CDR2 SNEGSKA (reference sequence). The length of the CDR3 is 16 residues. This CDR3 is CSARVVAGTFSLEQFF. The CDR3 coding sequence is TGCAGTGCTAGAGTGGTAGCGGGGACCTTCTCCCTTGAGCAGTTCTTC.

In regard to this clonotype: This could be a read error, since a much larger clone is one nucleotide away. The rearrangement joins TRBV20-1 to TRBJ1-1, with a weak D call TRBD1 (6 bases). This CDR3 is built from 14 residues. V lost 6 bases and J 11 bases, leaving 25 bases between the germline ends. Germline assignment: CDR1 DFQATT and CDR2 SNEGSKA (reference sequence). This CDR3 reads CSAPLDSGRGAAFF. In nucleotides, the CDR3 is TGCAGTGCCCCCCTTGACAGCGGCCGGGGGGCGGCTTTCTTT.

The rearrangement uses TRBV9 and TRBJ2-7; perhaps TRBD2 as D (5 bases). CDR1 SGDLS and CDR2 YYNGEE come from the germline V gene. V was shortened by 0 bases and J by 6 bases, with 19 bases between the two germline ends. The CDR3 contains 16 residues. The CDR3 sequence: CASSVDGSGRLGEQYF. DNA of the CDR3: TGTGCCAGCAGCGTAGATGGAAGCGGTCGGTTGGGCGAGCAGTACTTC.